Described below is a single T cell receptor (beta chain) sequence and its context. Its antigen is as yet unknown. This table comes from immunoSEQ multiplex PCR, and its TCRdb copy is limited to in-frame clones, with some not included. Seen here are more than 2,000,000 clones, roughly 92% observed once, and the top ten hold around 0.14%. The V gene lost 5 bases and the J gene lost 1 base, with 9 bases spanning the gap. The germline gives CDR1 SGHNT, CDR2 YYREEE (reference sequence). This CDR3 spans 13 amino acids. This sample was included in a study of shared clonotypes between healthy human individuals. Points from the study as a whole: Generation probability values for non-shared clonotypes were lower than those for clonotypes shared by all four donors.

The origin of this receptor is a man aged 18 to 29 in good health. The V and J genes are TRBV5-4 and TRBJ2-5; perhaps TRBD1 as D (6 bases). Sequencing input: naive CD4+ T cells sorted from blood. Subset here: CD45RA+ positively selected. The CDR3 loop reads CASRYRVQETQYF. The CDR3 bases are TGTGCCAGCAGGTACAGGGTCCAAGAGACCCAGTACTTC.